This T cell receptor (beta chain) came from a study of T cell responses to AZD1222 COVID-19 vaccine. A note on this clone: The antigen is undetermined.

Sequenced by immunoSEQ multiplex PCR; TCRdb stores in-frame clones only, minus some. The data hold 83,000 or so clones, with approximately 90% observed a single time. General study points: There were repertoire samples only from the period after the peak T cell response.

The specimen was peripheral blood, collected 28 days after the second AZD1222 dose. The receptor's source is an adult who received the AZD1222 COVID-19 vaccine.

The CDR3 DNA reads as TGTGCCAGCAGCTTATGGGCGGAAGAGACCCAGTACTTC. Translated, it gives CASSLWAEETQYF. The chain is built from TRBV7-8 and TRBJ2-5, with no clear D. CDR1 is SGHVS, CDR2 FQNEAQ, per germline. V was cut by 2 bases and J by 3 bases, with 7 bases left in between. CDR3 size: 13 residues. The full variable domain, with the rest looked up from reference TRBV7-8 and TRBJ2-5, is GAGVSQSPRYKVAKRGQDVALRCDPISGHVSLFWYQQALGQGPEFLTYFQNEAQLDKSGLPSDRFFAERPEGSVSTLKIQRTQQEDSAVYLCASSLWAEETQYFGPGTRLLVL.